This TCR beta chain appears in the sequencing data of a study of post-analysis software for immune sequencing data. Findings and limits, study-wide: With TRBV5-6, TRBV5-1 and TRBV20-1 included, about 5 TRBV segments were more frequent in patients than in controls.

The CDR3 extends over 18 amino acids. The germline V gene encodes CDR1 ENHRY and CDR2 SYGVKD. The V gene end was trimmed by 4 bases and the J gene end by 0 bases; junction bases not matched to a gene: 10. On this clonotype: The antigen is undetermined.

The TCR beta cDNA libraries contained unique molecular identifiers. Around 500,000 cDNA molecules were recovered from an input of roughly 0.85 to 10 million T cells. TCRdb reprocessed the PCR reads via MiXCR and lists one record per CDR3 protein. Here the sample spans 350,000 to 500,000 distinct CDR3 sequences, 39% being singletons. The clonotype originates from a girl aged 2-10 years with multiple sclerosis. The gene calls are TRBV10-3 and TRBJ2-3, with TRBD2 identical over 10 bases. The source material was blood. CDR3 in amino acids: CAISVVLAGEPSTDTQYF. The CDR3 DNA reads TGTGCCATCAGTGTAGTGCTAGCGGGAGAACCTAGCACAGATACGCAGTATTTT.